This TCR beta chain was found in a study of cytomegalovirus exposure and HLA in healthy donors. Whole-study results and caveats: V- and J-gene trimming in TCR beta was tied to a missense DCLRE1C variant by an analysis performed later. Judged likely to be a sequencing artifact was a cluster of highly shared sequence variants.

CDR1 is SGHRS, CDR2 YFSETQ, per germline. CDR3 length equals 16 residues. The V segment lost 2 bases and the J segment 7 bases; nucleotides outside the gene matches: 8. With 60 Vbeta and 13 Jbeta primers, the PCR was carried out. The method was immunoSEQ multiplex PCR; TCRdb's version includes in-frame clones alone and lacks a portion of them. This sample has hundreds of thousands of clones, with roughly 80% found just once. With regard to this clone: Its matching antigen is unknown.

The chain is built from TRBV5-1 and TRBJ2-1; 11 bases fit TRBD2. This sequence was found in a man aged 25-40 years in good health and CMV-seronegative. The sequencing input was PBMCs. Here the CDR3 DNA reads TGCGCCAGCAGCTTCACTAGCGGGGGAACCAGGAATGAGCAGTTCTTC. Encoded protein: CASSFTSGGTRNEQFF.